The T cell receptor (beta chain) under discussion was sequenced for a study of blood T cell repertoires in COVID-19. The data were produced by immunoSEQ multiplex PCR, yet TCRdb's version contains in-frame clones alone and is incomplete. This sample carries roughly 170,000 clones, approximately 84% of them seen once, and the ten largest clones take approximately 12%. The germline V gene encodes CDR1 MNHEY and CDR2 SVGEGT. This CDR3 has 15 residues. V shed 8 bases and J 7 bases; nucleotides not matched to a gene: 13. Categorization into cohorts depended on clinical history that participants reported. Donors in Cohort 3 counted as recovered after two negative PCRs, clearance, or symptom resolution.

This clonotype was obtained from a man aged 45-65 years who had recovered from COVID-19. The chain combines TRBV6-2 or TRBV6-3 with TRBJ2-1; 8 bases fit TRBD2. Sequencing was performed on PBMCs or T cells enriched from blood (not recorded which). The CDR3 is CASRPSGGVHNEQFF. For the CDR3, the DNA is TGTGCCAGCCGCCCCTCGGGGGGGGTCCATAATGAGCAGTTCTTC.